This paragraph covers one T cell receptor (beta chain) sequence. The target antigen is unknown. This sample is drawn from a study of cytomegalovirus exposure and HLA in healthy donors. The V and J ends lost 6 bases and 7 bases, in that order; junction bases with no gene match: 6. CDR1 is KGHSH, CDR2 LQKENI, per germline. The CDR3 contains 14 residues. The study ran its PCR with 60 Vbeta and 13 Jbeta primers. TCRdb's copy holds only in-frame clones and misses some; the assay was immunoSEQ multiplex PCR. Counted here are about 130,000 clones, just over 75% occurring once; the ten biggest clones make up around 1.9%. Overall study findings and caveats: A later analysis showed that HLA-associated TCR beta chains had undergone more clonal expansion than equally common others.

The V call is TRBV18, the J call TRBJ1-5; 10 nucleotides agree with TRBD1. Specimen: PBMCs. This TCR was recovered from a woman aged 45-65 years in good health and CMV-seronegative. This chain's CDR3 is CASSRTGGGQPQHF. The CDR3 DNA follows: TGTGCCAGCTCTCGGACAGGGGGAGGGCAGCCCCAGCATTTT.